This T cell receptor (beta chain) originates from a study of control samples from healthy donors and cancer patients. J was trimmed by 5 bases and V by 5 bases; bases with no gene match: 9. This CDR3 has 15 amino acids. CDR1 and CDR2 from the germline V gene are SGHTA and FQGNSA. Some clones are missing from TCRdb's copy, which holds only in-frame ones; the method was immunoSEQ multiplex PCR. The profile shows about 180,000 clones, approximately 90% of them singletons. The source of this sequence is a man under 40 in good health. The J gene is TRBJ1-1, the V gene TRBV7-2, with 9 bases matching TRBD1. The sample consisted of blood. The CDR3 sequence is CASSLKQGAVTEAFF. CDR3 bases: TGTGCCAGCAGCCTAAAACAGGGGGCTGTGACTGAAGCTTTCTTT.